This T cell receptor (beta chain) was recorded in a study of CD8 T cells in ankylosing spondylitis (TCRdb year 2017). Context from the whole study: The study set out to find disease-linked TCR variants by profiling T cell receptor beta repertoires in ankylosing spondylitis patients and healthy donors. In total, the full study cohort was made up of roughly 110 healthy donors and some 26 ankylosing spondylitis patients. Samples of peripheral blood were taken, and for ankylosing spondylitis patients, synovial fluid was collected as well. The research as a whole found: Some motif variants were previously reported in synovial fluid and blood of reactive arthritis patients, suggesting common disease-initiation mechanisms. A TCR beta motif made up of fewer than 10 highly homologous amino acid variants appeared to be characteristic of blood from ankylosing spondylitis patients. In peripheral blood, the disease-linked clones were found at relatively low frequencies and had a CD8+ phenotype. According to the report, matched synovial fluid samples from ankylosing spondylitis patients were significantly enriched for the disease-linked clones.

Worth noting for this clonotype: Its antigen is not yet known. Base qualities are not recorded, but no much larger clone differs from it by a single base.

According to the germline V gene, CDR1 reads SGHRS and CDR2 reads YFSETQ. The CDR3 covers 13 residues, taking in both the cysteine and the phenylalanine. CDR3 DNA only is kept here, 39 bases in frame from base 1. A distance of 15 bases separates the germline ends of V and J, which lose 3 bases and 9 bases respectively. The sample was run on an Illumina HiSeq 2500. Quantitative 5'-RACE with molecular barcodes was used to prepare TCR beta libraries. On the study's bioinformatics: A new computational method, built on a probabilistic model of VDJ rearrangement, was used to identify disease-linked TCR variants. TCRdb trimmed public reads at Q25 via fastp, called clones via MiXCR and kept in-frame beta chains. Every CDR3 protein is listed once, alongside the most common genes and DNA of its rows. For this entry, the V and J calls and clone size follow TCRdb and not the study's own pipeline. This sample gives 180,000 or so distinct CDR3 sequences in total; 9.5% to 13% of them show up just once. Jointly, the top ten make up 25% to 30% of the sample.

This sequence was found in a male donor with ankylosing spondylitis or in good health (not recorded which). Input material: blood, either unsorted or a sorted T cell fraction (not recorded which). The chain is encoded by TRBV5-1 joined to TRBJ1-2; 6 matching bases give a weak D call of TRBD1. The DNA sequence follows: TGCGCCAGCAGCTACATGGGGGCTGAAAGCTACACCTTC. It codes for CASSYMGAESYTF. Reference TRBV5-1 and TRBJ1-2 genes cover what lies past the CDR3, so the full variable domain is KAGVTQTPRYLIKTRGQQVTLSCSPISGHRSVSWYQQTPGQGLQFLFEYFSETQRNKGNFPGRFSGRQFSNSRSEMNVSTLELGDSALYLCASSYMGAESYTFGSGTRLTVV.